The 3 T cell receptor beta chains below come from one sample, sequenced in a study of persistence of HIV-infected CD4 T cells. Antigen specificity for these receptors is unknown. Cells were stimulated with overlapping HIV-1 Gag 15-mer peptides. CD40L/CD69 double-negative CD45RO-high memory CD4+ T cells were collected. The immunoSEQ assay was version 4, run in survey mode. The data were produced by immunoSEQ multiplex PCR, yet TCRdb's version contains in-frame clones alone and is incomplete. The table shows 25,000 to 40,000 clones, with about four fifths occurring only once. Source: CD4+ T cells sorted from PBMCs after roughly 20-hour stimulation, taken from a patient who received antiretroviral therapy. The receptors were sampled from an adult woman with HIV who was CMV-seropositive.

The chain is built from TRBV6-2 or TRBV6-3 and TRBJ2-7; D remains unclear. CDR3 length equals 17 residues. Germline values: CDR1 MNHEY, CDR2 SVGEGT. Trimming took 6 bases from V and 4 from J, leaving 25 bases between them. The CDR3 region has the DNA TGTGCCAGCAGCAAGCTTTGGGATGTTTTGTCTTTTTACGAGCAGTACTTC. It yields the protein CASSKLWDVLSFYEQYF.

This clone was seen just once. The V call is TRBV19, the J call TRBJ2-3, with D perhaps TRBD2 (6 bases). The length of the CDR3 is 14 residues. Deletions cut 4 bases from V and 4 bases from J, with 12 bases between. Looked up from germline, CDR1 is LNHDA and CDR2 is SQIVND (reference sequence). Here the CDR3 DNA reads TGTGCCAGTAGTAAACGGGAGATCTCAGATACGCAGTATTTT. It is translated as CASSKREISDTQYF.

This sequence joins TRBV28 and TRBJ1-4; 7 bases match TRBD1. Unmatched junction bases numbered 12, after V lost 6 bases and J lost 5 bases. This CDR3 region has 16 residues. Germline V gene data show CDR1 as MDHEN and CDR2 as SYDVKM. CDR3 protein: CASSPEGRGRNEKLFF. In DNA, the CDR3 is TGTGCCAGCAGCCCGGAGGGGAGGGGGCGGAATGAAAAACTGTTTTTT.